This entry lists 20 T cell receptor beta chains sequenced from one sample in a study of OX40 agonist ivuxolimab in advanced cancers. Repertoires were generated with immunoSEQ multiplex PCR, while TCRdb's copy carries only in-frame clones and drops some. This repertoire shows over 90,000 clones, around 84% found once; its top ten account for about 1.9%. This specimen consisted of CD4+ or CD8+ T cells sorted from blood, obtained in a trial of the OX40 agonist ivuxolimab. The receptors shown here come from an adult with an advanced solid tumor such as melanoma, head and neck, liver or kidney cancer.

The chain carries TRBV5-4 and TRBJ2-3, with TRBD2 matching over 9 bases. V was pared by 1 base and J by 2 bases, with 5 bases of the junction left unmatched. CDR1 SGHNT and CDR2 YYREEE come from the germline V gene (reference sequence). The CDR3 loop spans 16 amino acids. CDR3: CASSLRLAGYTDTQYF. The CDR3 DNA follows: TGTGCCAGCAGCTTGAGGCTAGCGGGATACACAGATACGCAGTATTTT.

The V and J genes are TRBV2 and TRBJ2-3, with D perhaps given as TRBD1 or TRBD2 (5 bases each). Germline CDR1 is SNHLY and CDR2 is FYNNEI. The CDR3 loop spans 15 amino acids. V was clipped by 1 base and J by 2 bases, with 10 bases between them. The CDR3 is CASSEGGPLTDTQYF. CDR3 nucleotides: TGTGCCAGCAGTGAAGGGGGACCCCTCACAGATACGCAGTATTTT.

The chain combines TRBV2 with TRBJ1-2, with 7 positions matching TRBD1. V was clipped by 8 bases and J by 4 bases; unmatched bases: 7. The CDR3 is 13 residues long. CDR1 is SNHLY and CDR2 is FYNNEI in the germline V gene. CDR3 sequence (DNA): TGTGCCAGCTCGCCAGGGGGTGTCTATGGCTACACCTTC. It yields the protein CASSPGGVYGYTF.

Here the CDR3 DNA reads TGTGCCAGCAGCTTAGCGATCACAGATACGCAGTATTTT. Protein: CASSLAITDTQYF. The chain links TRBV7-2 to TRBJ2-3; D remains unclear. The CDR3 loop spans 13 amino acids. Trimming shortened V by 0 bases and J by 2 bases, and 3 bases separated the two germline ends. Germline-derived CDR1 and CDR2 are SGHTA and FQGNSA.

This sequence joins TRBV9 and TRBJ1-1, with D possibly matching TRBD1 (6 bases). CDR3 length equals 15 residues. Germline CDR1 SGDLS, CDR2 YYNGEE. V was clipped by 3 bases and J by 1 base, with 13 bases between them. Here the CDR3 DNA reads TGTGCCAGCAGCGACTCGGGACAACAGAACACTGAAGCTTTCTTT. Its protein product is CASSDSGQQNTEAFF.

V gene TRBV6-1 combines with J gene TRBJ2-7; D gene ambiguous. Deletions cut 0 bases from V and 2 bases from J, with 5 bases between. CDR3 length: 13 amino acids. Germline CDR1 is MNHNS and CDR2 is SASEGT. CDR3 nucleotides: TGTGCCAGCAGTGAAGCTCAAACCTACGAGCAGTACTTC. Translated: CASSEAQTYEQYF.

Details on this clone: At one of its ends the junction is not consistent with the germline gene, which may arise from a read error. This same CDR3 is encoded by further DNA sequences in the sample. The chain's CDR3 is CASSRDGRTEAFF. CDR3 bases: TGCGCCAGCAGTCGGGACGGGCGGACTGAAGCTTTCTTT. This chain connects TRBV28 to TRBJ1-1; a possible D gene is TRBD1 (5 bases). This CDR3 spans 13 amino acids. Germline CDR1 is MDHEN and CDR2 is SYDVKM.

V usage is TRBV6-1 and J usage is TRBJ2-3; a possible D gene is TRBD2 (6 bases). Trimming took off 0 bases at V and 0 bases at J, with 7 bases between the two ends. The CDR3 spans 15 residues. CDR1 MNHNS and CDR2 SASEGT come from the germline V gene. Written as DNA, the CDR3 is TGTGCCAGCAGTGAAGCGCGGGATAGCACAGATACGCAGTATTTT. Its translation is CASSEARDSTDTQYF.

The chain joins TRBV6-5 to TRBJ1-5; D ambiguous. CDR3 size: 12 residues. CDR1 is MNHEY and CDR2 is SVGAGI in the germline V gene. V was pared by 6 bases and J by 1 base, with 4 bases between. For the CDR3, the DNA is TGTGCCAGCAGCCCGAGCAATCAGCCCCAGCATTTT. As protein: CASSPSNQPQHF.

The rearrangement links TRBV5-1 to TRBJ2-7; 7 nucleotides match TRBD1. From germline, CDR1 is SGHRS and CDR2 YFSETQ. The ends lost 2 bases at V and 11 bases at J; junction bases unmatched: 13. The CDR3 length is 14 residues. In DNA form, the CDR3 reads TGCGCCAGCAGCTTTCGGCAGGGGGTTGCTGAGGAGTACTTC. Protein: CASSFRQGVAEEYF.

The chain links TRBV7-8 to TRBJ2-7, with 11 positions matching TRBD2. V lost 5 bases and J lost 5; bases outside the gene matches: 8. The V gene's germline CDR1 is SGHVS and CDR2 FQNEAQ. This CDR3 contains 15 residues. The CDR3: CASSRPGLAGNEQYF. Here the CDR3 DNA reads TGTGCCAGCAGCCGGCCCGGACTAGCGGGCAACGAGCAGTACTTC.

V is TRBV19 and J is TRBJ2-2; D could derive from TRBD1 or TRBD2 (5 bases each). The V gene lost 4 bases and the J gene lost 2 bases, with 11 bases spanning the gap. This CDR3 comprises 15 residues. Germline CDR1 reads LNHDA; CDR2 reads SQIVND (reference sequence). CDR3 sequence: CASSTGTSNTGELFF. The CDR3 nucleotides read TGTGCCAGTAGTACCGGGACCAGCAACACCGGGGAGCTGTTTTTT.

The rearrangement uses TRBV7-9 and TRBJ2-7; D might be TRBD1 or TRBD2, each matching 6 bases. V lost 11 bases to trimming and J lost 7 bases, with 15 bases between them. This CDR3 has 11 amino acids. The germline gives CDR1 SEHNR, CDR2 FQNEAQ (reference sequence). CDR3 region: CAGGGMEEQYF. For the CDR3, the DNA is TGTGCCGGAGGGGGGATGGAAGAGCAGTACTTC.

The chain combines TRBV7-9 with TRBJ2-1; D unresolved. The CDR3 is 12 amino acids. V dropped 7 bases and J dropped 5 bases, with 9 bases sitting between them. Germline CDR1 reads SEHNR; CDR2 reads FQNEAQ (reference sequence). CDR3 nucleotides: TGTGCCAGCACCTTCGTTGACAATGAGCAGTTCTTC. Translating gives CASTFVDNEQFF.

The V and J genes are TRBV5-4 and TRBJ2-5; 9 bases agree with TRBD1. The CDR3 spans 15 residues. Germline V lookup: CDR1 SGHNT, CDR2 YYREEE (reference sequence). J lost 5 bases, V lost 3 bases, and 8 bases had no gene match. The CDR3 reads CASSYGQGLVETQYF. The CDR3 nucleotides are TGTGCCAGCAGCTATGGACAGGGGCTCGTGGAGACCCAGTACTTC.

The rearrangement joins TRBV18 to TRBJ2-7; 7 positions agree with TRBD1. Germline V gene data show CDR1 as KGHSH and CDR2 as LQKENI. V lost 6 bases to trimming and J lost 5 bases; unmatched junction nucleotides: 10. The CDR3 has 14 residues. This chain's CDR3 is CASSLMTGSHEQYF. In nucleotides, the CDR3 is TGTGCCAGCTCCCTTATGACAGGGAGCCACGAGCAGTACTTC.

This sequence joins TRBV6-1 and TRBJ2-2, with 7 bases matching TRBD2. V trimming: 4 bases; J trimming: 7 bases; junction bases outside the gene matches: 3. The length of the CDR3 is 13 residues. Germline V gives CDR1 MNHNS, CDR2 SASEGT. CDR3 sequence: CASSAAGVGELFF. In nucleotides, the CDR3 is TGTGCCAGCAGTGCCGCGGGAGTCGGGGAGCTGTTTTTT.

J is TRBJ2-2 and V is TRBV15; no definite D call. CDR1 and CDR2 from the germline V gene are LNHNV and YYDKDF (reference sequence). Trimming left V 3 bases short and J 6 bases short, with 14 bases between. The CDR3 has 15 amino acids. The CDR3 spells CATSSFTWAAGELFF. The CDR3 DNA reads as TGTGCCACCAGCAGTTTCACATGGGCCGCCGGGGAGCTGTTTTTT.

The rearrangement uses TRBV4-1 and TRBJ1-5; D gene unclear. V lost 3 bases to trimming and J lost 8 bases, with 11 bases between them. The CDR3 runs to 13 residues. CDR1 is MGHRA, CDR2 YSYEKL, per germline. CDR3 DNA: TGCGCCAGCAGCCAGGACTGGACGGAGCCCCAGCATTTT. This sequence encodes CASSQDWTEPQHF.

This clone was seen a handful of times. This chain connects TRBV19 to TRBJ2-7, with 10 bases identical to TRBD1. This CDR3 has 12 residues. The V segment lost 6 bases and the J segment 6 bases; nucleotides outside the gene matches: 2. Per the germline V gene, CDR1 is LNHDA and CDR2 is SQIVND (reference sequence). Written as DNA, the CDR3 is TGTGCCAGTAGCGGGACAGGGGCCGAGCAGTACTTC. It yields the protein CASSGTGAEQYF.